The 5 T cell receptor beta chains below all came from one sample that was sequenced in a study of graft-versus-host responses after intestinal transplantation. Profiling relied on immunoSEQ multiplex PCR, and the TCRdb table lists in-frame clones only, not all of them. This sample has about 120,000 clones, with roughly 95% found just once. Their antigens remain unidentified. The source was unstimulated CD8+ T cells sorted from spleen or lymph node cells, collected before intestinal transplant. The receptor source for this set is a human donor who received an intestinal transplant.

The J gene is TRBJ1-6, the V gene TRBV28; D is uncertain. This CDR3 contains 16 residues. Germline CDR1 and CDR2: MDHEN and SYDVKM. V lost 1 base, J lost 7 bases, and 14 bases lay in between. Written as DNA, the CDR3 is TGTGCCAGCAGTTTATTGGGGTTTTGGATGAATTCACCCCTCCACTTT. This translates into CASSLLGFWMNSPLHF.

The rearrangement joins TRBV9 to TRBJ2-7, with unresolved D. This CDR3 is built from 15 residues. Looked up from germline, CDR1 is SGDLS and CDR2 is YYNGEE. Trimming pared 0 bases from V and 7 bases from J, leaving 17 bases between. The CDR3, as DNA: TGTGCCAGCAGCGTAGCTCCCCGCTCCTCCGCGGAGCAGTACTTC. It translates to CASSVAPRSSAEQYF.

The CDR3 loop reads CASSQDRRLTYEQYF. For the CDR3, the DNA is TGCGCCAGCAGCCAAGATCGGCGTCTTACATACGAGCAGTACTTC. This chain uses TRBV4-1 with TRBJ2-7; D unclear. V lost 0 bases, J lost 4 bases, and 13 bases lay in between. The CDR3 is 15 residues long. CDR1 and CDR2 from the germline V gene are MGHRA and YSYEKL.

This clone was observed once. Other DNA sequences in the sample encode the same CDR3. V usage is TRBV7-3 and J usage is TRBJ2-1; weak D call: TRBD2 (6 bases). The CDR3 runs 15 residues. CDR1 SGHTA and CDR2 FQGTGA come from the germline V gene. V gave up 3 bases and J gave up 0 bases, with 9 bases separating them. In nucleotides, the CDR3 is TGTGCCAGCAGCTTGCTCGGGGGCTCCTACAATGAGCAGTTCTTC. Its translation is CASSLLGGSYNEQFF.

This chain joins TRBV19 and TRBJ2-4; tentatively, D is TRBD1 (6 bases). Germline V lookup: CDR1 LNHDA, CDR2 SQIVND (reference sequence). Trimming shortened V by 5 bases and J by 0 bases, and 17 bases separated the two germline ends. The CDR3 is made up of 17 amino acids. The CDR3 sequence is CASSLPGQTVAKNIQYF. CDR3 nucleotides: TGTGCCAGTAGTCTCCCCGGACAGACAGTAGCCAAAAACATTCAGTACTTC.